This TCR beta chain was documented in a study of blood T cell repertoires in COVID-19. V shed 0 bases, J shed 7 bases, and the junction held 11 bases outside the gene matches. The CDR3 runs to 16 residues. The germline gives CDR1 SGHDT, CDR2 YYEEEE. This clone came up once. Profiled with immunoSEQ multiplex PCR; TCRdb holds only in-frame clones, not every one. The data show approximately 270,000 clones, with 85% to 90% seen just once and around 1.8% held by the top ten. The sample was PBMCs or T cells enriched from blood (not recorded which). This TCR derives from a man in his forties who had recovered from COVID-19. The V and J genes are TRBV5-6 and TRBJ1-2, with 8 bases that match TRBD1. The CDR3 loop is CASSLVGRQGTSGYTF. Here the CDR3 DNA reads TGTGCCAGCAGCTTGGTGGGCAGACAGGGGACTTCTGGCTACACCTTC.